This TCR beta chain was recorded in a study of control samples from healthy donors and cancer patients. Germline V lookup: CDR1 LGHDT, CDR2 YNNKEL (reference sequence). The trim removed 2 bases at V and 6 bases at J, leaving 8 bases unmatched. This CDR3 is built from 15 residues. Sequencing was performed with immunoSEQ multiplex PCR; in TCRdb, only in-frame clones are kept and a portion is missing. The sample lists about 110,000 clones, around 89% seen once, with roughly 3.5% in the top ten. What was sequenced was PBMCs. The clonotype was recovered from a woman in her sixties with lung cancer. The chain combines TRBV3-1 (or the pseudogene TRBV3-2) with TRBJ2-3; 7 bases are shared with TRBD2. CDR3 protein: CASSQSGTTPDTQYF. The CDR3 DNA is TGTGCCAGCAGCCAATCCGGGACTACTCCGGATACGCAGTATTTT.